This T cell receptor (beta chain) was found in a study of blood T cell repertoires in COVID-19 (dated by TCRdb to the early 2020s). For the study in its entirety: Samples covering the acute and convalescent phases of COVID-19 were provided by collaborators in the United States, Italy and Spain. Subjects who had been exposed to COVID-19, were actively infected with it, or had recovered from it provided the deeply sampled blood TCRbeta repertoires that made up the dataset. Where available, HLA class I and class II types were taken from metadata supplied by the sample provider and were not determined by assay-based typing. A de-identified subject ID, COVID-19 status, age in years and sex were almost always included in the sample metadata. The repertoires were released in a freely available public database intended as a resource for research on the immune response to SARS-CoV-2. The samples were drawn from two sources: the first 160 participants of the ongoing ImmuneRACE study, and over 1,000 subjects contributed by 6 global collaborators. The prospective study material was composed of cDNA or gDNA derived from T cells, B-cell-depleted T cells, or PBMCs. Overall study results and their limits: The quantity of clinical and demographic metadata differed by source and by participant and was supplied without curation.

The collaborating institutions used their own protocols to collect whole blood in K2EDTA tubes. For TCRbeta analysis, collaborators shipped samples as frozen whole blood, isolated PBMCs, or DNA extracted from either of those sample types. The immunoSEQ Assay, a bias-controlled multiplex PCR, was used to amplify TCRbeta CDR3 regions from genomic DNA. The study's processing was this. The number of nucleated cells in each sample was estimated from the amplification of reference gene primers within the assay. To quantify the absolute abundance of each unique TCRbeta CDR3 rearrangement, sequence reads were collapsed and filtered. For each sample, productive Simpson clonality was calculated as the square root of Simpson's diversity index over productive rearrangements. TCRdb limited this immuneACCESS table to in-frame rearrangements with V and J called. A share of clones is missing; checked studies link under half to unresolved V genes, and the rest is unexplained. The DNA gave D and trimming, while V, J and clone size come from that table. Counted in this sample were 100,000 to 150,000 clones; roughly 90% of them appeared once. The ten largest clones capture around 7.3% of the sample.

V was cut back by 5 bases and J by 6 bases, leaving a gap of 13 bases between them. Reading the germline V gene gives CDR1 SGHTA and CDR2 FQGNSA. The CDR3 has 14 amino acids, counting the end cysteine and phenylalanine. Only CDR3 DNA remains: 42 bases, in frame from the first base. Worth noting for this clone: Its antigen is unknown. Base qualities were left out, and no much larger clone turns up one base away.

The receptor comes from a man aged 50-60 years with acute or convalescent COVID-19. The chain couples TRBV7-2 to TRBJ2-2; a weak D assignment points to TRBD2 (5 bases agree). The specimen sequenced was peripheral blood. CDR3 loop: CASSLILGSGELFF. The nucleotide sequence reads TGTGCCAGCAGCCTCATACTAGGATCCGGGGAGCTGTTTTTT.